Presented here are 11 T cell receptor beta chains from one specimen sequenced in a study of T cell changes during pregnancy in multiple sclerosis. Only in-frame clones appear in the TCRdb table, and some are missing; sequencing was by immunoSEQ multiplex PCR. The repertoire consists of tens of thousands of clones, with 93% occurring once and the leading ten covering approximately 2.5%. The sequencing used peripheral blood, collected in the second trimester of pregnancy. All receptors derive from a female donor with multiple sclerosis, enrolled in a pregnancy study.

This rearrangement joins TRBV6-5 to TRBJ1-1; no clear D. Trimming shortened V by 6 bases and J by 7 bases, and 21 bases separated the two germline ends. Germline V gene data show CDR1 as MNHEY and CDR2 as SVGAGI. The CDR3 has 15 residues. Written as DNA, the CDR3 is TGTGCCAGCAGCCGCCCTCAGGAAGGTGAGGGTGAAGCTTTCTTT. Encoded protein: CASSRPQEGEGEAFF.

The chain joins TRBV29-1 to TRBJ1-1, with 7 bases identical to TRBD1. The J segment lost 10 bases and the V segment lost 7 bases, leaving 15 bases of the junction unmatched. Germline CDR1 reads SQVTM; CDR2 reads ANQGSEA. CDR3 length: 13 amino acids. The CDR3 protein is CSAGTVLSAGAFF. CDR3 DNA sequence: TGCAGCGCTGGGACAGTCTTATCCGCCGGAGCTTTCTTT.

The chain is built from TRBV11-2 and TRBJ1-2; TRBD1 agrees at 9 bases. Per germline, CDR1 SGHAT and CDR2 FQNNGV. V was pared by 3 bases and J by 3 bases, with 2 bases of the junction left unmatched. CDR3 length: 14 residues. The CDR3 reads CASSLGQGDYGYTF. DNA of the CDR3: TGTGCCAGCAGCTTGGGACAGGGCGACTATGGCTACACCTTC.

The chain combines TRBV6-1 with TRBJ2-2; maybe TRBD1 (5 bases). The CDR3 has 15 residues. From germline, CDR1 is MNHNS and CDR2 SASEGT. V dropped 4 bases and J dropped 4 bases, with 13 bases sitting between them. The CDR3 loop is CASSASRTPTGELFF. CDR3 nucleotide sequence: TGTGCCAGCAGTGCATCACGGACACCCACCGGGGAGCTGTTTTTT.

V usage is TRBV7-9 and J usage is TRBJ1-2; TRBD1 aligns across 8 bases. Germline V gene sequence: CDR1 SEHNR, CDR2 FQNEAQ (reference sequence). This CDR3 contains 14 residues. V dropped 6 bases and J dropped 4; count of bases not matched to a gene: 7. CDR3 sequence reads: CASSLGGTGYGYTF. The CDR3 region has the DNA TGTGCCAGCAGTCTCGGGGGGACAGGCTATGGCTACACCTTC.

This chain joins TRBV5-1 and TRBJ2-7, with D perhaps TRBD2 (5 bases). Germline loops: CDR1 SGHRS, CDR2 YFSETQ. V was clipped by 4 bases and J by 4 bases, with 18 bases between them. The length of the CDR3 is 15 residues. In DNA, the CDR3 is TGCGCCAGCAGCCCCAACCTAGCCCAACTTTACGAGCAGTACTTC. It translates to CASSPNLAQLYEQYF. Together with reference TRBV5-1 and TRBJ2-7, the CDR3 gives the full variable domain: KAGVTQTPRYLIKTRGQQVTLSCSPISGHRSVSWYQQTPGQGLQFLFEYFSETQRNKGNFPGRFSGRQFSNSRSEMNVSTLELGDSALYLCASSPNLAQLYEQYFGPGTRLTVT.

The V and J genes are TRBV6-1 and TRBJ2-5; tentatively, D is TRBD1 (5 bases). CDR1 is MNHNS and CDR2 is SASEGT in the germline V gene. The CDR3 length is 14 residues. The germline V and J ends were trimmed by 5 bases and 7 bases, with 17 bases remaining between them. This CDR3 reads CASSSKQDTGTQYF. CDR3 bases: TGTGCCAGCAGTTCCAAACAGGACACCGGGACCCAGTACTTC.

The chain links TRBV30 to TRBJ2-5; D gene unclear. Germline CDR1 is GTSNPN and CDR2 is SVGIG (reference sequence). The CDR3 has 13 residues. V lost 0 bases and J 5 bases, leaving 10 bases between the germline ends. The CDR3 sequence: CAWSVILLETQYF. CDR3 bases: TGTGCCTGGAGTGTAATCCTCTTGGAGACCCAGTACTTC.

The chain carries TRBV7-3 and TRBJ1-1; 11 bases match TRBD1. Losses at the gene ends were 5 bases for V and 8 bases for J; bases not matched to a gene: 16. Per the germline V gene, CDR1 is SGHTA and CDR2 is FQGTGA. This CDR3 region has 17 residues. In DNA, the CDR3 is TGTGCCAGCAGCGAAAACCCATCCGGACAGGGGGCCACCGAAGCTTTCTTT. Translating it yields CASSENPSGQGATEAFF. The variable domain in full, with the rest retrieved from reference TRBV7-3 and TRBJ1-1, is GAGVSQTPSNKVTEKGKYVELRCDPISGHTALYWYRQSLGQGPEFLIYFQGTGAADDSGLPNDRFFAVRPEGSVSTLKIQRTERGDSAVYLCASSENPSGQGATEAFFGQGTRLTVV.

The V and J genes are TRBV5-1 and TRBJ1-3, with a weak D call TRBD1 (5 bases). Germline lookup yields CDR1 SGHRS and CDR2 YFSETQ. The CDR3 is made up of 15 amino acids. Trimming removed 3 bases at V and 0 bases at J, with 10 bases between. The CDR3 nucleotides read TGCGCCAGCAGCTCGGACATCGTCTCTGGAAACACCATATATTTT. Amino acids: CASSSDIVSGNTIYF.

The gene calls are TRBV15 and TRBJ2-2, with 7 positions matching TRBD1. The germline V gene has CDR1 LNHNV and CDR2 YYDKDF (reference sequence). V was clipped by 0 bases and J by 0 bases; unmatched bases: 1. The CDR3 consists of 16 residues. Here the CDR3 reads CATSREDRPNTGELFF. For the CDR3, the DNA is TGTGCCACCAGCAGAGAGGACAGGCCGAACACCGGGGAGCTGTTTTTT.